This TCR beta chain is from a study of T cells in Graves' hyperthyroidism and ophthalmopathy. Amplification of TCR beta CDR3 regions used RNA as the template. RT-PCR in the first round (using the HTBI primer set) targeted the TCR CDR3. TCRdb processed the multiplex PCR reads anew with MiXCR; each CDR3 protein has one entry. The table includes 800,000 or so distinct CDR3 sequences, approximately 40% detected once. This clonotype turned up a few times. V lost 4 bases, J lost 2 bases, and 14 bases lay in between. CDR1 is LNHDA and CDR2 is SQIVND in the germline V gene (reference sequence). The CDR3 sequence is 15 residues long.

The material sequenced was blood. This TCR derives from a man in his late teens or twenties with Graves' hyperthyroidism. The rearrangement joins TRBV19 to TRBJ2-5; D call uncertain. In nucleotides, the CDR3 is TGTGCCAGTAGTACCCTGATGTCAGCACAAGAGACCCAGTACTTC. It encodes CASSTLMSAQETQYF.